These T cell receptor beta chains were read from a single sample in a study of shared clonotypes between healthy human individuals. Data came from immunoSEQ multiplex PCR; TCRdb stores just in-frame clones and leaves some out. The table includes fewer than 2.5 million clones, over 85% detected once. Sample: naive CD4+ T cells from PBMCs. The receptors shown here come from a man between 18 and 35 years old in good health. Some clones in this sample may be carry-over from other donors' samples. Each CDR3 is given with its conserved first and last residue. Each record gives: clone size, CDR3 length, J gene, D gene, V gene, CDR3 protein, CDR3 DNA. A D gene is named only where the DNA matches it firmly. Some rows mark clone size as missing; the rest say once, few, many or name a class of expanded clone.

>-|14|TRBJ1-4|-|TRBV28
CASSFRSRPEKLFF
TGTGCCAGCAGTTTTCGGTCCCGACCTGAAAAACTGTTTTTT
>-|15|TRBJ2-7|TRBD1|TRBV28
CASSQPGQGTYEQYF
TGTGCCAGCAGCCAACCGGGACAGGGGACCTACGAGCAGTACTTC
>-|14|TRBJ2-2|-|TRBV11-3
CASSLESGTGELFF
TGTGCCAGCAGCTTAGAATCGGGGACCGGGGAGCTGTTTTTT
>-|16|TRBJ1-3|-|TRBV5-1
CASSLMGNLPGNTIYF
TGCGCCAGCAGCTTGATGGGTAACTTGCCCGGAAACACCATATATTTT
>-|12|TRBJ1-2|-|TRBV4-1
CASSQGQYGYTF
TGCGCCAGCAGTCAAGGACAGTATGGCTACACCTTC
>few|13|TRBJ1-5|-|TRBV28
CASQDTNNQPQHF
TGTGCCAGCCAGGACACCAACAATCAGCCCCAGCATTTT
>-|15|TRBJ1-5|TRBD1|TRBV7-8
CASSSGQGLNQPQHF
TGTGCCAGCAGCTCGGGACAGGGGTTGAATCAGCCCCAGCATTTT
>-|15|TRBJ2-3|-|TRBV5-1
CASSFRGHSTDTQYF
TGCGCCAGCAGCTTCCGGGGCCATAGCACAGATACGCAGTATTTT
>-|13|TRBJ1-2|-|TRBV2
CASSDHVNYGYTF
TGTGCCAGCAGTGACCACGTAAACTATGGCTACACCTTC
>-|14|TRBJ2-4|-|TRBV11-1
CASSPSAPGNIQYF
TGTGCCAGCAGCCCGTCGGCCCCCGGAAACATTCAGTACTTC
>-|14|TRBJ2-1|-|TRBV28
CASSLWGLRGEQFF
TGTGCCAGCAGTTTATGGGGTTTAAGGGGTGAGCAGTTCTTC
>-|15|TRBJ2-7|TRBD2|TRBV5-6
CASSTGTSGTYEQYF
TGTGCCAGCAGCACAGGGACTAGCGGCACCTACGAGCAGTACTTC
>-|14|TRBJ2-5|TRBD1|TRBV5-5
CASSRTGAQETQYF
TGTGCCAGCAGCCGGACAGGGGCCCAAGAGACCCAGTACTTC
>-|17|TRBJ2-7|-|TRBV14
CASSQDLGSVSSYEQYF
TGTGCCAGCAGCCAAGATCTTGGGAGCGTCAGCTCCTACGAGCAGTACTTC
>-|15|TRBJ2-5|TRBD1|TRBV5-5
CASSPARGRGETQYF
TGTGCCAGCAGCCCCGCCAGGGGGCGTGGGGAGACCCAGTACTTC
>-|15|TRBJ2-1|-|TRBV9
CASSVGLRRPNEQFF
TGTGCCAGCAGCGTGGGACTCCGCCGCCCAAATGAGCAGTTCTTC
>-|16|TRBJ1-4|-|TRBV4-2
CASSPRFSGREEKLFF
TGTGCCAGCAGTCCCCGTTTCTCGGGGAGGGAGGAAAAACTGTTTTTT
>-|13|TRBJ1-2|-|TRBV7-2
CASSFGPTYGYTF
TGTGCCAGCAGCTTCGGCCCGACCTATGGCTACACCTTC
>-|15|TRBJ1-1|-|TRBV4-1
CASSPATGPYTEAFF
TGCGCCAGCAGCCCAGCAACAGGGCCCTATACTGAAGCTTTCTTT
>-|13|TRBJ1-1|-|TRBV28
CASRSAINTEAFF
TGTGCCAGCAGGAGCGCAATTAATACTGAAGCTTTCTTT
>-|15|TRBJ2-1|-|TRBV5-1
CASSLSAGSYNEQFF
TGCGCCAGCAGCTTGTCCGCGGGATCCTACAATGAGCAGTTCTTC
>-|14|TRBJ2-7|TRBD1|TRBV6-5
CASSKDRVVVEQYF
TGTGCCAGCAGTAAGGACAGGGTAGTAGTCGAGCAGTACTTC
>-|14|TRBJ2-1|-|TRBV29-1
CSVDRRRGRDEQFF
TGCAGCGTTGATAGGCGGAGGGGCCGCGATGAGCAGTTCTTC
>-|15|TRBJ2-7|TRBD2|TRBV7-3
CASSPRLAGVYEQYF
TGTGCCAGCAGCCCTCGACTAGCGGGAGTTTACGAGCAGTACTTC
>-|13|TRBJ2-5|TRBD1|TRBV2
CASSGQGVETQYF
TGTGCCAGCAGTGGACAGGGCGTAGAGACCCAGTACTTC
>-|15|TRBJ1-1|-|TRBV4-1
CASSQGGGRLLEAFF
TGCGCCAGCAGCCAAGGGGGAGGGAGGCTCCTTGAAGCTTTCTTT
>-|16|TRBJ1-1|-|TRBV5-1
CASSLDGAGVNTEAFF
TGCGCCAGCAGCTTGGACGGTGCAGGGGTGAACACTGAAGCTTTCTTT
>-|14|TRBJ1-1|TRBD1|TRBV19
CASSKQGPGPEAFF
TGTGCCAGTAGTAAACAGGGGCCGGGCCCTGAAGCTTTCTTT
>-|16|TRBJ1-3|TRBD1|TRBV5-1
CASSQGQPGSGNTIYF
TGCGCCAGCAGCCAGGGACAGCCAGGCTCTGGAAACACCATATATTTT
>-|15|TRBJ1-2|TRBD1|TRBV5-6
CASSSGTGEVRGYTF
TGTGCCAGCAGCTCCGGGACAGGGGAGGTCAGGGGCTACACCTTC
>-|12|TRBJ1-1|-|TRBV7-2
CASSSLIGGAFF
TGTGCCAGCAGCAGCCTAATTGGGGGAGCTTTCTTT
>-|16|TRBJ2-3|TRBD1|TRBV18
CASSPTGTGMGNTQYF
TGTGCCAGCTCACCAACAGGGACAGGGATGGGGAATACGCAGTATTTT
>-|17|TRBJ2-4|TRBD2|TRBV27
CASRPGLPNLAKNIQYF
TGTGCCAGCAGACCGGGACTACCTAACTTAGCCAAAAACATTCAGTACTTC
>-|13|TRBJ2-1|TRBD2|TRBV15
CATSQYGGGEQFF
TGTGCCACCAGCCAGTATGGCGGGGGTGAGCAGTTCTTC
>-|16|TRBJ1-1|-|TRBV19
CASSLEAPPGRTEAFF
TGTGCCAGTAGCCTAGAAGCCCCCCCAGGGAGGACTGAAGCTTTCTTT
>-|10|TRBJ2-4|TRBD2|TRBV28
CATGGDIQYF
TGTGCCACGGGGGGGGACATTCAGTACTTC
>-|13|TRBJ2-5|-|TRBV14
CASSQASGETQYF
TGTGCCAGCAGCCAAGCGAGCGGGGAGACCCAGTACTTC
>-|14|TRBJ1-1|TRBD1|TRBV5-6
CASRDDREGTEAFF
TGTGCCAGCAGGGATGACAGGGAGGGGACTGAAGCTTTCTTT
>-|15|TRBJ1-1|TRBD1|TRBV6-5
CASSYSDRKNTEAFF
TGTGCCAGCAGTTACTCGGACAGGAAGAACACTGAAGCTTTCTTT
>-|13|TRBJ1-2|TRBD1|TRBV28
CASRLTGDYGYTF
TGTGCCAGCAGACTGACAGGGGACTATGGCTACACCTTC
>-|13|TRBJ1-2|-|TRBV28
CASKFQSGYGYTF
TGTGCCAGCAAGTTCCAGAGTGGCTATGGCTACACCTTC
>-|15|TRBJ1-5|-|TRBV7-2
CASSLAATAYQPQHF
TGTGCCAGCAGCTTAGCGGCCACGGCCTATCAGCCCCAGCATTTT
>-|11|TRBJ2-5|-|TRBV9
CASSPGETQYF
TGTGCCAGCAGCCCAGGGGAGACCCAGTACTTC
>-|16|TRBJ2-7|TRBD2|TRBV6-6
CASTSGTGLLGYEQYF
TGTGCCAGCACTAGCGGGACGGGCCTTTTAGGCTACGAGCAGTACTTC
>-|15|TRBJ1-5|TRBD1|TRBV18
CASSSGTVFNQPQHF
TGTGCCAGCTCATCCGGGACAGTATTCAATCAGCCCCAGCATTTT
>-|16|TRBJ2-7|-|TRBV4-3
CASSQDGWRDTYEQYF
TGCGCCAGCAGCCAAGATGGGTGGCGGGACACCTACGAGCAGTACTTC
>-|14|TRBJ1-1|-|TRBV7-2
CASSFQGSVTEAFF
TGTGCCAGCAGCTTCCAGGGGTCGGTCACTGAAGCTTTCTTT
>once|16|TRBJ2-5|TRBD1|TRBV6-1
CASSEGAGGGLETQYF
TGTGCCAGCAGTGAAGGGGCAGGGGGTGGTTTAGAGACCCAGTACTTC
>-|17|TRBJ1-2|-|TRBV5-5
CASSPIRPTGGNYGYTF
TGTGCCAGCAGCCCAATCCGACCGACAGGTGGTAACTATGGCTACACCTTC
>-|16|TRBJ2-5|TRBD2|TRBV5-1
CASSLRISGGQETQYF
TGCGCCAGCAGCTTGCGGATAAGCGGGGGGCAAGAGACCCAGTACTTC
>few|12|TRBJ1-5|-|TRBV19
CAGEDSNQPQHF
TGTGCCGGGGAGGACAGCAATCAGCCCCAGCATTTT
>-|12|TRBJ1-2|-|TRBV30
CAWSQGKYGYTF
TGTGCCTGGAGCCAGGGCAAATATGGCTACACCTTC
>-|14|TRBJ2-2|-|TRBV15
CATAGRSHTGELFF
TGTGCCACCGCGGGGCGAAGTCACACCGGGGAGCTGTTTTTT
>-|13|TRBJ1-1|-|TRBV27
CASRKGGNTEAFF
TGTGCCAGCAGGAAGGGGGGGAACACTGAAGCTTTCTTT
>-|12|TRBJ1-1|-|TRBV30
CAWSVMGHEAFF
TGTGCCTGGAGTGTAATGGGACATGAAGCTTTCTTT
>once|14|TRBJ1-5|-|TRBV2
CASQFAGEHQPQHF
TGTGCCAGCCAATTCGCAGGGGAGCATCAGCCCCAGCATTTT
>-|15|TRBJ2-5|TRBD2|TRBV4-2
CASRDSGVPPETQYF
TGTGCCAGCAGAGATAGCGGGGTCCCGCCCGAGACCCAGTACTTC
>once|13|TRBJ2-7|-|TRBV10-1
CASSAGHLYEQYF
TGCGCCAGCAGTGCGGGACACCTCTACGAGCAGTACTTC
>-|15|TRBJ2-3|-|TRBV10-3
CAIAGQSYSTDTQYF
TGTGCCATCGCCGGACAGTCTTATAGCACAGATACGCAGTATTTT